This T cell receptor beta chain comes out of a study of cytotoxic CD8 clonotypes in ibrutinib-treated CLL. The protocol was immunoSEQ multiplex PCR, while the TCRdb copy is restricted to in-frame clones and leaves out a portion. The table has 120,000 to 150,000 clones, roughly 77% seen once. V was pared by 4 bases and J by 7 bases, with 10 bases between. The CDR3 spans 12 residues. Germline CDR1 MNHEY, CDR2 SMNVEV (reference sequence). This clonotype was obtained from a human donor with chronic lymphocytic leukemia. The chain links TRBV27 to TRBJ1-1; D gene uncertain. The input for sequencing was PBMCs, taken after 12 months of ibrutinib treatment. CDR3 region: CASSSVGGEAFF. In DNA form, the CDR3 reads TGTGCCAGCAGTTCAGTTGGTGGTGAAGCTTTCTTT.